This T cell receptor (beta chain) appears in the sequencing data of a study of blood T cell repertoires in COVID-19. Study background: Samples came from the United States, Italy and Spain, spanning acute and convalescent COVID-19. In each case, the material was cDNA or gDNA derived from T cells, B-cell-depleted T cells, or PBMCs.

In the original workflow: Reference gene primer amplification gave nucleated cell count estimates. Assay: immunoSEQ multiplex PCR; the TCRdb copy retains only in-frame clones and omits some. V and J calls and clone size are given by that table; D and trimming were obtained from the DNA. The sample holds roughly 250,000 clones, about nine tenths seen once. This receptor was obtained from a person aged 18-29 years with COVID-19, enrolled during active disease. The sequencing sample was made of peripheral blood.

CDR3 amino acids: CASRSGLTGDSGYTF. CDR3 nucleotides: TGTGCCAGCAGGAGTGGCCTGACAGGGGATAGCGGCTACACCTTC. The chain is built from TRBV27 and TRBJ1-2; 8 bases agree with TRBD1. Germline V lookup: CDR1 MNHEY, CDR2 SMNVEV (reference sequence). J lost 8 bases, V lost 6 bases, and 14 bases had no gene match. The CDR3 is 15 residues long.